This is a list of T cell receptor beta chains from one sample in a study of cytomegalovirus exposure and HLA in healthy donors. Profiling relied on immunoSEQ multiplex PCR, and the TCRdb table lists in-frame clones only, not all of them. The sample shows more than 130,000 clones, 88% of them seen only once. Sequenced input: PBMCs. These receptors came from a woman aged 18-29 years in good health and CMV-seropositive. Each CDR3 is given with its conserved first and last residue. D genes are given only for firm matches. Expanded clones get a size class; other rows say once, few or many, or leave the size out.

j_gene	d_gene	abundance	v_gene	CDR3nt	CDR3aa
TRBJ1-1	TRBD1	-	TRBV7-8	TGTGCCAGCAGCTTATCCTACAGGGGAGGCACTGAAGCTTTCTTT	CASSLSYRGGTEAFF
TRBJ2-2	TRBD1	-	TRBV5-5	TGTGCCAGCAGAGTAACAGGGGGCGCTCCCGGGGAGCTGTTTTTT	CASRVTGGAPGELFF
TRBJ1-5	-	-	TRBV5-6	TGTGCCAGCAGCTTGTATAGCAATCAGCCCCAGCATTTT	CASSLYSNQPQHF
TRBJ2-5	TRBD2	-	TRBV27	TGTGCCAGCAGGGGCGGGGAGGGGGAGACCCAGTACTTC	CASRGGEGETQYF
TRBJ2-7	TRBD2	-	TRBV6-6	TGTGCCAGCCGAGAAACTAGCGGGGCCTACGAGCAGTACTTC	CASRETSGAYEQYF
TRBJ2-3	-	-	TRBV9	TGTGCCAGCAGCCCAGGCACAGATACGCAGTATTTT	CASSPGTDTQYF
TRBJ2-3	-	once	TRBV9	TGTGCCAGCAGCGTAAGCCTTCTGGATACGCAGTATTTT	CASSVSLLDTQYF
TRBJ1-3	TRBD1	once	TRBV5-5	TGTGCCAGCAGCCCGACAGGGTCCTCTGGAAACACCATATATTTT	CASSPTGSSGNTIYF
TRBJ2-2	TRBD1	-	TRBV5-1	TGCGCCAGCAGCCCGCAAACAGGGGTCCCCACCGGGGAGCTGTTTTTT	CASSPQTGVPTGELFF
TRBJ1-5	-	-	TRBV19	TGTGCCAGTAGTATGCGGGAGACAAGGTTGAATCAGCCCCAGCATTTT	CASSMRETRLNQPQHF
TRBJ1-4	-	-	TRBV2	TGTGCCAGCAGCGAGGACAACAGTTATTGGGAAAAACTGTTTTTT	CASSEDNSYWEKLFF
TRBJ1-1	-	-	TRBV19	TGTGCCAGTAGTATTGGGAGGGCTGACACTGAAGCTTTCTTT	CASSIGRADTEAFF
TRBJ1-2	TRBD1	-	TRBV4-3	TGCGCCAGCAGCCATAGCCGGGACAGGGGGACTTTTAACTATGGCTACACCTTC	CASSHSRDRGTFNYGYTF
TRBJ2-4	TRBD1	-	TRBV6-6	TGTGCCAGCATTCCGGGGGACAGGGGTCAAAACATTCAGTACTTC	CASIPGDRGQNIQYF
TRBJ1-2	-	-	TRBV18	TGTGCCAGCTCACCACCGCTACAGAGTAACTATGGCTACACCTTC	CASSPPLQSNYGYTF
TRBJ1-6	-	few	TRBV10-3	TGTGCCATCAGTGAGGGCCCGCTTAATTCACCCCTCCACTTT	CAISEGPLNSPLHF
TRBJ1-1	-	-	TRBV7-8	TGTGCCAGCAGCTTACGGACAGATGCTGAAGCTTTCTTT	CASSLRTDAEAFF
TRBJ2-2	-	-	TRBV2	TGTGCCAGCAGTGTAGAGGGTGCCGGGGAGCTGTTTTTT	CASSVEGAGELFF
TRBJ1-6	-	-	TRBV5-1	TGCGCCAGCAGCTTGGGAGGACAGACGTATTCACCCCTCCACTTT	CASSLGGQTYSPLHF
TRBJ2-1	-	-	TRBV6-4	TGTGCCAGCACCATAGCCGATTCTTACTCGGATGAGCAGTTCTTC	CASTIADSYSDEQFF
TRBJ2-1	TRBD1	-	TRBV7-3	TGTGCCAGCAGCTTAACGGGACAGGGACACAATGAGCAGTTCTTC	CASSLTGQGHNEQFF
TRBJ1-4	-	-	TRBV11-2	TGTGCCAGCAGCTTAAGCTACGGGATAGGATCTAATGAAAAACTGTTTTTT	CASSLSYGIGSNEKLFF
TRBJ2-7	TRBD2	-	TRBV15	TGTGCCACCAGCAGAGGTACTAGCGCAACCTACGAGCAGTACTTC	CATSRGTSATYEQYF
TRBJ2-1	-	-	TRBV12-2	TGTGCAAGTCGCTTCAGAAATGAGCAGTTCTTC	CASRFRNEQFF
TRBJ2-5	TRBD2	-	TRBV7-2	TGTGCCAGCAGCCGCACTAGCGGGGGGGCCGAGACCCAGTACTTC	CASSRTSGGAETQYF
TRBJ2-3	-	-	TRBV5-4	TGTGCCAGCAGCTTAGGGGGGGGCCGAGGAGATACGCAGTATTTT	CASSLGGGRGDTQYF
TRBJ1-2	-	-	TRBV28	TGTGCCAGCAGGGGAGGGGACCGTAACTATGGCTACACCTTC	CASRGGDRNYGYTF
TRBJ1-3	TRBD1	-	TRBV7-2	TGTGCCAGCAGCCATAAAACCGGGACAGGGTTTGCTGGAAACACCATATATTTT	CASSHKTGTGFAGNTIYF
TRBJ1-6	-	-	TRBV7-3	TGTGCCAGCAGATCGAGCGGGATTGAAGCCCTCCACTTT	CASRSSGIEALHF
TRBJ2-5	-	-	TRBV5-1	TGCGCCAGCAATGCAGGGGCTTCGGAGACCCAGTACTTC	CASNAGASETQYF
TRBJ1-4	-	-	TRBV7-7	TGTGCTAGCACCCAATGGAGGCCGGGGAATGAAAAACTGTTTTTT	CASTQWRPGNEKLFF
TRBJ2-2	-	-	TRBV5-1	TGCGCCAGCAGCTTCGATGGGAGCGGGGAGCTGTTTTTT	CASSFDGSGELFF
TRBJ2-5	TRBD2	-	TRBV30	TGTGCCTGGAGTGTCGTAGCGGGCCAGAGGGCCCAGTACTTC	CAWSVVAGQRAQYF
TRBJ1-3	-	-	TRBV4-2	TGTGCCAGCAGCCACACTGACAGGCCTCCAAACACCATATATTTT	CASSHTDRPPNTIYF
TRBJ2-2	TRBD2	once	TRBV18	TGTGCCAGCTCACCATCTATCAGCCAGGGAGGGACCGGGGAGCTGTTTTTT	CASSPSISQGGTGELFF
TRBJ2-1	TRBD1	-	TRBV11-3	TGTGCCAGCAGCACGGGACAGGGATCCTACAATGAGCAGTTCTTC	CASSTGQGSYNEQFF
TRBJ2-7	TRBD1	-	TRBV18	TGTGCCAGCTCACCACCCCCGACAGGGTTCCACGAGCAGTACTTC	CASSPPPTGFHEQYF
TRBJ2-7	TRBD1	-	TRBV6-5	TGTGCCAGCAGTTTGGGACAGGGGGCTTTTCCGTACTTC	CASSLGQGAFPYF
TRBJ2-1	-	-	TRBV7-3	TGTGCCAGCAGCTTAACCGGGAGCTCCTACAATGAGCAGTTCTTC	CASSLTGSSYNEQFF
TRBJ2-3	TRBD2	-	TRBV10-3	TGTGCCATCAGTGAGAGGACTAGCGGGGGAGATACGCAGTATTTT	CAISERTSGGDTQYF
TRBJ2-1	-	-	TRBV27	TGTGCCAGCAGTTTTGCAGGGGGGCCGGTCCATGAGCAGTTCTTC	CASSFAGGPVHEQFF
TRBJ1-2	-	-	TRBV7-6	TGTGCCAGCAGCTCCCTAACAGCTAACTATGGCTACACCTTC	CASSSLTANYGYTF
TRBJ2-1	-	-	TRBV7-3	TGTGCCAGCAGCTTCGGACTACAAGTTAACAATGAGCAGTTCTTC	CASSFGLQVNNEQFF
TRBJ1-3	-	-	TRBV19	TGTGCCAGTAGTGCAGGACAGCTCTCTGGAAACACCATATATTTT	CASSAGQLSGNTIYF
TRBJ1-2	-	-	TRBV5-4	TGTGCCAGCAGCTTGGGCCCAGGGGCCGGTGGCTACACCTTC	CASSLGPGAGGYTF
TRBJ2-1	-	-	TRBV7-9	TGTGCCAGCAGCTTAGCGGGGGGGCTATACAATGAGCAGTTCTTC	CASSLAGGLYNEQFF
TRBJ2-7	TRBD1	-	TRBV6-5	TGTGCCAGCAGAGGACAGGGGAATACCTACGAGCAGTACTTC	CASRGQGNTYEQYF
TRBJ1-1	TRBD1	-	TRBV6-1	TGTGCCGGTACAGGGGTGGCCGGGACTGAAGCTTTCTTT	CAGTGVAGTEAFF
TRBJ2-2	-	few	TRBV10-1	TGCGCCAGCAGAGGGGCCGGGGAGCTGTTTTTT	CASRGAGELFF